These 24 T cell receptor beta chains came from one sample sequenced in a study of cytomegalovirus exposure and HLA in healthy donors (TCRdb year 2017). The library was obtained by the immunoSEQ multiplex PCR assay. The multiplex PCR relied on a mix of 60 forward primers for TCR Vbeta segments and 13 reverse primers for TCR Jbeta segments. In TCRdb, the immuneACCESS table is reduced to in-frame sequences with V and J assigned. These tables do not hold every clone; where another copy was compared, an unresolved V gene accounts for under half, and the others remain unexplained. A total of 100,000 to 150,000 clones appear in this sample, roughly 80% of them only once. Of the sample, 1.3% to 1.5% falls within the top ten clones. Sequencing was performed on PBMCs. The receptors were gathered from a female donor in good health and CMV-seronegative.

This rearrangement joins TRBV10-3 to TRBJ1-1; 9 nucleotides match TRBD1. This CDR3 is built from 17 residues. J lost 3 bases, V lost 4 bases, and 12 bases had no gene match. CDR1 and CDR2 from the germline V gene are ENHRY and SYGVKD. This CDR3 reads CAISAHLRTGEDTEAFF. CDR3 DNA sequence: TGTGCCATCAGTGCCCATTTGAGGACAGGGGAGGACACTGAAGCTTTCTTT.

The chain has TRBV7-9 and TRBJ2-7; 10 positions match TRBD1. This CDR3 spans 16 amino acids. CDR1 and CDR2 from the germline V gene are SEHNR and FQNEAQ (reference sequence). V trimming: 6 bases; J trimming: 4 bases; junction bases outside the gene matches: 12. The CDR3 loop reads CASRPSGTGVRYEQYF. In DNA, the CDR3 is TGTGCCAGCAGGCCCTCCGGGACAGGGGTCCGATACGAGCAGTACTTC.

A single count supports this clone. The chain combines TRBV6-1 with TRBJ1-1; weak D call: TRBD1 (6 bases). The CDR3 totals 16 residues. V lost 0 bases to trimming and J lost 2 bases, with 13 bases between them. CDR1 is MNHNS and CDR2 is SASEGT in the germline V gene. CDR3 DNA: TGTGCCAGCAGTGAAGCGCTGAACAGGGAAAACACTGAAGCTTTCTTT. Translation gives CASSEALNRENTEAFF.

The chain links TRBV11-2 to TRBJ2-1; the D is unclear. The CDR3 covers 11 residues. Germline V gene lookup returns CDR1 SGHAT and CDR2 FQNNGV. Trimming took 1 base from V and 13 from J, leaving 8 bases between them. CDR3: CASSLADTQFF. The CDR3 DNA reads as TGTGCCAGCAGCTTAGCCGACACCCAGTTCTTC.

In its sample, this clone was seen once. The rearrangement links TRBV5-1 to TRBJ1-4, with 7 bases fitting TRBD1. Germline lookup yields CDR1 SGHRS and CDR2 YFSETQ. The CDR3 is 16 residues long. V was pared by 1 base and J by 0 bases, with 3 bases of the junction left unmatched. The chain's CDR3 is CASSLITGATNEKLFF. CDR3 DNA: TGCGCCAGCAGCTTGATCACAGGGGCAACTAATGAAAAACTGTTTTTT.

This CDR3 reads CASSASTGGSYNEQFF. CDR3 sequence (DNA): TGTGCCAGCAGTGCCTCGACAGGGGGCTCCTACAATGAGCAGTTCTTC. The chain combines TRBV25-1 with TRBJ2-1, with 9 bases lining up with TRBD1. Germline lookup yields CDR1 MGHDK and CDR2 SYGVNS. The V and J ends lost 4 bases and 0 bases, in that order; junction bases with no gene match: 4. This CDR3 comprises 16 residues.

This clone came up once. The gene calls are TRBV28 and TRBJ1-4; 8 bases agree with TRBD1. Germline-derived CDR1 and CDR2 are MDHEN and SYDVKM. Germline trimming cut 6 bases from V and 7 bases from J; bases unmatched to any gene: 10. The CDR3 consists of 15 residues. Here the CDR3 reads CASRTPRGPVEKLFF. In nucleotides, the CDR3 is TGTGCCAGCAGGACCCCCAGGGGGCCAGTTGAAAAACTGTTTTTT.

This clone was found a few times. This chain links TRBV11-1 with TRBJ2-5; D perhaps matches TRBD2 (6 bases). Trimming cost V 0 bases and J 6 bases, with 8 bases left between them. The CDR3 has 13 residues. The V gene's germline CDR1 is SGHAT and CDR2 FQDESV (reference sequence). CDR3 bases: TGTGCCAGCAGCTTAGCGGGAGGACAGACCCAGTACTTC. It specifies CASSLAGGQTQYF.

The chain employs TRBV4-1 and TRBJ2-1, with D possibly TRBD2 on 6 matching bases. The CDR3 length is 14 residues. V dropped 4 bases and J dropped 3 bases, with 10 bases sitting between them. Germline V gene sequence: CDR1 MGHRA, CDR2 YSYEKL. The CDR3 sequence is CASSPGGYYNEQFF. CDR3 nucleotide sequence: TGCGCCAGCAGCCCCGGAGGGTACTACAATGAGCAGTTCTTC.

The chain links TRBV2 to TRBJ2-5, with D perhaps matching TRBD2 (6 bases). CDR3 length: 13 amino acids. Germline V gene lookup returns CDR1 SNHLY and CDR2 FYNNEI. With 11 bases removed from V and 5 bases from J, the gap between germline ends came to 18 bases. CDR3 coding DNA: TGTGCCCAGCAGTGGGGGGAAAGGGAGACCCAGTACTTC. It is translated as CAQQWGERETQYF.

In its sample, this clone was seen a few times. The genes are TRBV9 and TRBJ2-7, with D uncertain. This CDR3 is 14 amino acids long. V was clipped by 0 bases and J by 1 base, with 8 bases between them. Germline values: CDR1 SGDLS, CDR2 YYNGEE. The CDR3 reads CASSVDGPSYEQYF. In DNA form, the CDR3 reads TGTGCCAGCAGCGTAGATGGGCCGTCCTACGAGCAGTACTTC.

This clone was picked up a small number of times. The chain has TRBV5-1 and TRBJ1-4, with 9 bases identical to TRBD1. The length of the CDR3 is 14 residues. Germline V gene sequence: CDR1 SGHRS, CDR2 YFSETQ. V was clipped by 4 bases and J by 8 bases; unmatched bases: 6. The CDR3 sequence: CASSKSGTGEKLFF. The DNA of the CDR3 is TGCGCCAGCAGCAAGTCCGGGACAGGGGAAAAACTGTTTTTT. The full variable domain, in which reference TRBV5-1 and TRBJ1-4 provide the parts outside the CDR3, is KAGVTQTPRYLIKTRGQQVTLSCSPISGHRSVSWYQQTPGQGLQFLFEYFSETQRNKGNFPGRFSGRQFSNSRSEMNVSTLELGDSALYLCASSKSGTGEKLFFGSGTQLSVL.

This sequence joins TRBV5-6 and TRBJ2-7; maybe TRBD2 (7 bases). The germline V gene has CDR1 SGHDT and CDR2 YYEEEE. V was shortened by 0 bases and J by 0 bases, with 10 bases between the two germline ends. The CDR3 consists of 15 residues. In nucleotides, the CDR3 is TGTGCCAGCAGCTTGGCGGGGGGCGACTCCTACGAGCAGTACTTC. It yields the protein CASSLAGGDSYEQYF.

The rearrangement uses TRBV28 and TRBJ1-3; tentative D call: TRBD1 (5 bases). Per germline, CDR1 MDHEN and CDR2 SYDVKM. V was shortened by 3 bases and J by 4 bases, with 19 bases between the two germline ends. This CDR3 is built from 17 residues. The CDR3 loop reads CASSFRGKYGAGNTIYF. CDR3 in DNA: TGTGCCAGCAGTTTTCGGGGGAAGTATGGGGCCGGAAACACCATATATTTT.

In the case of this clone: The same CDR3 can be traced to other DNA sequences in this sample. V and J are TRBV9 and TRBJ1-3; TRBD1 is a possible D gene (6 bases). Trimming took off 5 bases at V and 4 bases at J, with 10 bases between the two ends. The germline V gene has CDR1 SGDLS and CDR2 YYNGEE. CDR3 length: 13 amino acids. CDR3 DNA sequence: TGTGCCAGCAGTTTAGACAGGGGAAACACCATATATTTT. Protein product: CASSLDRGNTIYF. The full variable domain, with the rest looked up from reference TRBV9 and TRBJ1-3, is DSGVTQTPKHLITATGQRVTLRCSPRSGDLSVYWYQQSLDQGLQFLIQYYNGEERAKGNILERFSAQQFPDLHSELNLSSLELGDSALYFCASSLDRGNTIYFGEGSWLTVV.

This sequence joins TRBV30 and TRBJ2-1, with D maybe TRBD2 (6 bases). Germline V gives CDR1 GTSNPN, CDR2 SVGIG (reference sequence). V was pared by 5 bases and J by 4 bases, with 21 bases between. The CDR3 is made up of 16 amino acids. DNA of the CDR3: TGTGCCTGGGGGGATACGAGCGGGCACAGTTACAATGAGCAGTTCTTC. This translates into CAWGDTSGHSYNEQFF.

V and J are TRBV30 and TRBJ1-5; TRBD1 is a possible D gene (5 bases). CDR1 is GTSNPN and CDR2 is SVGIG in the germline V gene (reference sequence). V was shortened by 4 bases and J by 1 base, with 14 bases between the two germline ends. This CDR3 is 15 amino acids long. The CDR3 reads CAWTIQGNSNQPQHF. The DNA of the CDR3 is TGTGCCTGGACCATTCAGGGTAACAGCAATCAGCCCCAGCATTTT.

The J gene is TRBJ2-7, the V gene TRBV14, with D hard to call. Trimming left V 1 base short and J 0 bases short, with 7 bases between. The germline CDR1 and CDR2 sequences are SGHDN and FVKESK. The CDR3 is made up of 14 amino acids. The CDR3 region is CASSQVLFSYEQYF. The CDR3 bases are TGTGCCAGCAGCCAAGTTCTCTTCTCCTACGAGCAGTACTTC.

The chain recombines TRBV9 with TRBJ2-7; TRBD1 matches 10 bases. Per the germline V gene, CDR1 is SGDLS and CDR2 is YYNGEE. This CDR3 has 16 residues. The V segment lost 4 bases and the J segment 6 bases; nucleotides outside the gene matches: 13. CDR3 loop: CASSTTSGTGAGEQYF. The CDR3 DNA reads TGTGCCAGCAGCACAACATCCGGGACAGGGGCGGGCGAGCAGTACTTC. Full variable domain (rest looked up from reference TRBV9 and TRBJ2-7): DSGVTQTPKHLITATGQRVTLRCSPRSGDLSVYWYQQSLDQGLQFLIQYYNGEERAKGNILERFSAQQFPDLHSELNLSSLELGDSALYFCASSTTSGTGAGEQYFGPGTRLTVT.

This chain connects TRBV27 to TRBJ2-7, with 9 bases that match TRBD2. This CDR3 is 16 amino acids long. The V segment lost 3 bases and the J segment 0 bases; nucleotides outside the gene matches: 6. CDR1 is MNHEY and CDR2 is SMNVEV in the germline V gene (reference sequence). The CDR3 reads CASSFSAGGTSYEQYF. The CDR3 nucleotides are TGTGCCAGCAGTTTCTCAGCGGGAGGTACCTCCTACGAGCAGTACTTC.

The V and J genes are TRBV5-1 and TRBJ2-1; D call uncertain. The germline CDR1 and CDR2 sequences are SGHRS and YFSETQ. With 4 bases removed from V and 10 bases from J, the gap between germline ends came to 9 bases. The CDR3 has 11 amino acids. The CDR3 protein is CASSMAQEQFF. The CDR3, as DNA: TGCGCCAGCAGCATGGCACAAGAGCAGTTCTTC.

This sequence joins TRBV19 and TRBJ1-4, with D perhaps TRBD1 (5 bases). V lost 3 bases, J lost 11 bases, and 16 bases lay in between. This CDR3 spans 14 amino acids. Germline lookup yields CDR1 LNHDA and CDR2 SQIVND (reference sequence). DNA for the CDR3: TGTGCCAGTAGTATTGACGGCGGGACGGGTAAACTGTTTTTT. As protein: CASSIDGGTGKLFF. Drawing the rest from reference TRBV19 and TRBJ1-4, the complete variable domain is DGGITQSPKYLFRKEGQNVTLSCEQNLNHDAMYWYRQDPGQGLRLIYYSQIVNDFQKGDIAEGYSVSREKKESFPLTVTSAQKNPTAFYLCASSIDGGTGKLFFGSGTQLSVL.

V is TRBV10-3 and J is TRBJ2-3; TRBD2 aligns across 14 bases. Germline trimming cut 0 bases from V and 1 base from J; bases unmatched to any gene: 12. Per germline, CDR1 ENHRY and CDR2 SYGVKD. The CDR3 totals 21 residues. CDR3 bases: TGTGCCATCAGTGAGTCCTCTCGGACTAGCGGGAGGCTACTGGGCACAGATACGCAGTATTTT. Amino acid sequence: CAISESSRTSGRLLGTDTQYF.

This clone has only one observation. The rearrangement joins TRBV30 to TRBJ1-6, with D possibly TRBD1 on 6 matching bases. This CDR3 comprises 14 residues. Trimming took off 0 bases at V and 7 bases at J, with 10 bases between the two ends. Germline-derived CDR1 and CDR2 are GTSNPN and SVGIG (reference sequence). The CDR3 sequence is CAWSVGRGNSPLHF. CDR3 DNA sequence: TGTGCCTGGAGTGTGGGTAGGGGGAATTCACCCCTCCACTTT.